The 13 T cell receptor beta chains below all came from one sample that was sequenced in a study of tumor-infiltrating lymphocytes in primary liver carcinoma. Synthesis of TCR beta cDNA was carried out from 500 ng total RNA with a constant-region primer. Slightly modified ARM-PCR, run as three nested multiplex PCR rounds, produced the TCR beta libraries. TRBV1-TRBV30 forward primers and a C-beta reverse primer were used in the first two PCR rounds, which each ran for approximately 10 cycles. TCRdb re-derived calls from the multiplex PCR reads in MiXCR, one entry per CDR3 protein. The sample has more than 100,000 distinct CDR3 sequences; 65% to 75% are singletons. Without any cell sorting, about 18-30 mg of bulk tissue yielded co-extracted RNA and DNA. Sequencing used tumor-adjacent normal liver tissue. These TCRs come from a woman aged 60-70 years with primary liver carcinoma and hepatitis B virus infection.

About this clonotype: Given the absence of the conserved phenylalanine or tryptophan at the CDR3 end, a read error is likely. V is TRBV4-2 and J is TRBJ1-5; 9 bases are a match to TRBD1. Trimming removed 0 bases from V and 7 bases from J; junction bases left unmatched: 10. Per the germline V gene, CDR1 is LGHNA and CDR2 is YNFKEQ. This CDR3 is built from 17 residues. The CDR3 reads CASSQDSTGTGKQPQHS. CDR3 sequence (DNA): TGTGCCAGCAGCCAAGACTCGACTGGGACAGGGAAACAGCCCCAGCATTCT.

The CDR3 sequence: CASSIFQGSTNQPQHF. CDR3 DNA sequence: TGTGCCAGTAGTATTTTCCAGGGGAGTACCAATCAGCCCCAGCATTTT. V is TRBV19 and J is TRBJ1-5; possible D gene TRBD1, 6 bases. Germline V gene data show CDR1 as LNHDA and CDR2 as SQIVND (reference sequence). V dropped 3 bases and J dropped 3 bases, with 15 bases sitting between them. The CDR3 spans 16 residues.

This clonotype was recorded at least ten times. The chain recombines TRBV6-1 with TRBJ2-3, with D hard to call. Trimming cost V 5 bases and J 0 bases, with 12 bases left between them. The CDR3 has 15 amino acids. The germline CDR1 and CDR2 sequences are MNHNS and SASEGT. CDR3 amino acids: CASSISVSSTDTQYF. Here the CDR3 DNA reads TGTGCCAGCAGTATAAGCGTATCTAGCACAGATACGCAGTATTTT.

This clonotype was seen a handful of times. V is TRBV28 and J is TRBJ2-1; D gene ambiguous. Trimming left V 5 bases short and J 3 bases short, with 17 bases between. The CDR3 runs to 16 residues. Germline assignment: CDR1 MDHEN and CDR2 SYDVKM. CDR3 sequence: CASSTSEVGSYNEQFF. In DNA, the CDR3 is TGTGCCAGCAGTACCTCAGAAGTGGGAAGCTACAATGAGCAGTTCTTC.

The rearrangement uses TRBV2 and TRBJ2-5; TRBD1 matches 10 bases. This CDR3 comprises 15 residues. The ends lost 4 bases at V and 5 bases at J; junction bases unmatched: 7. Germline V gene sequence: CDR1 SNHLY, CDR2 FYNNEI. The CDR3 loop reads CASSGLRDRGETQYF. The CDR3 nucleotides read TGTGCCAGCAGTGGTCTCCGGGACAGGGGTGAGACCCAGTACTTC.

CDR3 region: CASTLDTQPWGEQYV. CDR3 DNA: TGTGCCAGCACCTTGGATACCCAGCCTTGGGGAGAGCAGTACGTC. The rearrangement uses TRBV7-9 and TRBJ2-7, with D unclear. Germline CDR1 is SEHNR and CDR2 is FQNEAQ (reference sequence). Trimming left V 7 bases short and J 7 bases short, with 23 bases between. The CDR3 runs to 15 residues.

The rearrangement joins TRBV12-3 or TRBV12-4 to TRBJ2-2, with D perhaps assigned TRBD1 or TRBD2 (5 bases each). The CDR3 consists of 15 residues. Trimming removed 7 bases at V and 4 bases at J, with 16 bases between. CDR3 in amino acids: CASISHGASTGELFF. CDR3 nucleotide sequence: TGTGCCAGCATTTCACACGGGGCAAGCACCGGGGAGCTGTTTTTT.

Details on this clonotype: Just one base apart from a much larger clone, this may be a read error. The J gene is TRBJ2-3, the V gene TRBV30; D possibly corresponds to TRBD1 (6 bases). Germline-derived CDR1 and CDR2 are GTSNPN and SVGIG (reference sequence). The ends were cut back, 2 bases at V and 1 base at J, with 13 bases in the middle. The CDR3 contains 15 residues. CDR3 in amino acids: CAWSSGQRGTDTQYF. CDR3 nucleotides: TGTGCCTGGAGTTCTGGACAGAGAGGCACAGATACGCAGTATTTT. The full variable domain, rest sourced from reference TRBV30 and TRBJ2-3, is SQTIHQWPATLVQPVGSPLSLECTVEGTSNPNLYWYRQAAGRGLQLLFYSVGIGQISSEVPQNLSASRPQDRQFILSSKKLLLSDSGFYLCAWSSGQRGTDTQYFGPGTRLTVL.

The genes are TRBV6-5 and TRBJ1-2; D is uncertain. Looked up from germline, CDR1 is MNHEY and CDR2 is SVGAGI. V lost 6 bases, J lost 0 bases, and 14 bases lay in between. The CDR3 contains 15 residues. The CDR3 sequence: CASREVTYSNYGYTF. The CDR3 DNA sequence: TGTGCCAGCAGAGAGGTGACTTATTCTAACTATGGCTACACCTTC.

V gene TRBV20-1 combines with J gene TRBJ2-3, with TRBD2 identical over 7 bases. V lost 0 bases, J lost 6 bases, and 6 bases stayed unmatched. CDR3 length: 14 amino acids. In germline, CDR1 is DFQATT, CDR2 SNEGSKA (reference sequence). CDR3 bases: TGCAGTGCTAGAGACCCGGGGGGATCGGATACGCAGTATTTT. Protein: CSARDPGGSDTQYF.

The sample holds many counts of this clonotype. The chain joins TRBV28 to TRBJ2-2; TRBD2 is a possible D gene (5 bases). CDR3 length equals 14 residues. Trimming left V 3 bases short and J 5 bases short, with 10 bases between. Germline V CDR1 and CDR2: MDHEN, SYDVKM. The CDR3: CASSFRRGTGELFF. The CDR3 coding sequence is TGTGCCAGCAGTTTTCGGAGAGGGACCGGGGAGCTGTTTTTT. Full variable domain (rest looked up from reference TRBV28 and TRBJ2-2): DVKVTQSSRYLVKRTGEKVFLECVQDMDHENMFWYRQDPGLGLRLIYFSYDVKMKEKGDIPEGYSVSREKKERFSLILESASTNQTSMYLCASSFRRGTGELFFGEGSRLTVL.

The V call is TRBV6-4, the J call TRBJ2-3, with 12 bases fitting TRBD2. V shed 11 bases and J 6 bases; nucleotides not matched to a gene: 12. CDR1 and CDR2 from the germline V gene are MRHNA and SNTAGT. This CDR3 is 15 amino acids long. The CDR3 region has the DNA TGTGCCGGCTCTCCTCTAGCGGGAGGGTCGGATACGCAGTATTTT. This gives the protein CAGSPLAGGSDTQYF.

This rearrangement joins TRBV5-6 to TRBJ2-5; 12 nucleotides match TRBD2. V was clipped by 1 base and J by 4 bases; unmatched bases: 8. The CDR3 length is 17 residues. The germline gives CDR1 SGHDT, CDR2 YYEEEE. The CDR3 coding sequence is TGTGCCAGCAGCTTGAATATCGGACTAGCGGGACTAGAGACCCAGTACTTC. It translates to CASSLNIGLAGLETQYF.